This TCR beta chain was documented in a study of T cell responses to AZD1222 COVID-19 vaccine (dated by TCRdb to the early 2020s). Regarding the complete study: TCR sequencing was performed for over 230 trial participants, of whom roughly 200 were given two doses of AZD1222 and approximately 25 were given two doses of MenACWY control vaccine. Trial participants were enrolled by age into subgroups of 18-55, 56-69 and 70-plus years, and around 150, 29 and 61 TCR-sequenced participants, respectively, were included in these subgroups. Study-wide conclusions, independent of this receptor: The 56-69-year group was small, and its depth increase did not reach significance, likely because of low power. Most participants were white British and females outnumbered males, and the authors suggested that clonal diversity may have been underestimated. Reportedly, close to half of the unique spike-specific TCRs recognized epitopes lying outside the regions that are mutated in the B.1.351 and B.1.1.7 variants. The whole spike protein was spanned by vaccine-associated CD4 TCRs, and dominant responses were seen in regions 160-218 and 743-854. Spike-specific TCR breadth and depth rose significantly after two AZD1222 doses compared with day 0 and with MenACWY recipients. Because no day 14 peak-response samples were available, the repertoires could be characterized only after the peak T cell response. Conclusions about previously exposed vaccinees are limited because only six or seven AZD1222 recipients were SARS-CoV-2 seropositive at baseline.

Interpreted using the paper, the time point label stands for: about 28 days (+/-7) after the second vaccine dose. What the treatment or condition label conveys for this sample: meningococcal conjugate vaccine given as trial control. Vaccinee samples were obtained from the UK trials COV001 and COV002, which included a single-blind randomized controlled phase 2/3 trial of AZD1222 (ChAdOx1 nCoV-19) in healthy adults. For TCRbeta chain sequencing, PBMC samples from trial participants were taken at day 0 and at day 28 after the second dose. The CDR3 regions of human TCRbeta chains were analyzed by immunosequencing. Per the original workflow: TCRs in the repertoires were compared against a reference library of SARS-CoV-2-specific TCRs that had been generated with the MIRA antigen-specificity platform. Breadth was defined as the fraction of unique TCRs that were SARS-CoV-2-associated. Depth was defined as the fraction of total T cells that were SARS-CoV-2-associated. Using the MIRA data, each spike-specific TCR was assigned both to the spike region to which the TCR was reactive and to a CD4 or CD8 class. Log10-transformed breadth and depth values were compared by one-way ANOVA with Sidak's multiple comparisons tests. TCRdb retrieved this table from immuneACCESS and kept in-frame rearrangements only. Not all clones are present; in checked studies, unresolved V genes account for under half, and no reason is known for the remainder. V, J and clone size are those of that table, while D and trimming were read from the DNA. This sample holds 200,000 to 250,000 clones; roughly 94% were observed only once. The ten biggest clones cover around 1.8% of the sample.

The germline V gene sets CDR1 to SGHAT and CDR2 to FQNNGV. The germline ends are 24 bases apart after V is trimmed by 8 bases and J by 2 bases. Reading from cysteine to phenylalanine, the CDR3 counts 17 amino acids. The only DNA kept is the CDR3, 51 bases in frame from the first base. Turning to this clone: Its antigen is unknown. No base-level quality is on record; no much larger clone is a single base apart.

In this chain, TRBV11-2 is recombined with TRBJ1-2; a weak D assignment points to TRBD1 (5 bases agree). The sequence was obtained from an adult who received the MenACWY meningococcal vaccine as a control. Sequenced material: peripheral blood, taken 28 days after the second dose of the MenACWY control vaccine. Read as DNA, the sequence is TGTGCCAGCGGGGACTCGGGGCGCGCCGACGAAAACTATGGCTACACCTTC. Protein translation: CASGDSGRADENYGYTF.